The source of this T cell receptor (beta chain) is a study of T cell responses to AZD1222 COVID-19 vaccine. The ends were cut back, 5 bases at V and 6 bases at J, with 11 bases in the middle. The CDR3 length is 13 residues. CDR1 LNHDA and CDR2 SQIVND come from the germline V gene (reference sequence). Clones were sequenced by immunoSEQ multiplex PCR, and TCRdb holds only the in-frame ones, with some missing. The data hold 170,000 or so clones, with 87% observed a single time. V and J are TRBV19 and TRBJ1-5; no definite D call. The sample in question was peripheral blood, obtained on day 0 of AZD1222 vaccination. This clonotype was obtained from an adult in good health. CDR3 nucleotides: TGTGCCAGTAGTTACGGGCAGGCTCAGCCCCAGCATTTT. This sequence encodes CASSYGQAQPQHF.